This TCR beta chain was captured by sequencing in a study of CD4 T cells in relation to SARS-CoV-2 and coronaviruses (dated by TCRdb to the early 2020s). Turning to the overall study: Patient-derived lymphoblastoid cell lines were used to map the HLA restriction of shared crossreactive spike epitopes. The study assessed, at the TCR clonotype level, memory CD4+ T cell crossreactivity between SARS-CoV-2 and common cold coronavirus spike proteins. A different, Illumina-based TCR-beta assay was used to sequence expansion assays from other donors in the study. The Adaptive Biotechnologies TCR-sequencing kit was used to sequence samples from a few pre-COVID donors and the naive versus memory experiments, while other data came from Illumina-based sequencing. Results and caveats for the whole study, not just this receptor: Sequencing naive versus memory cells indicated that the assay picks up memory recall responses, not primary responses primed during culture. Crossreactive clones showed significantly weaker SARS-CoV-2-driven expansion than monoreactive clones, consistent with antigenic imprinting. Approximately 69% of donors had memory CD4+ clonotypes that crossrecognized SARS-CoV-2 and at least one common cold coronavirus spike. Small numbers of patients and of tested TCRs were a limitation of the study. Because no donor provided both pre-pandemic and post-infection samples, tracing the source of pre-existing responses was limited. Crossreactivity analysis was centred on spike protein, so crossreactivity against other viral proteins was not assessed.

Trimming takes 1 base off V and 2 bases off J; junction bases not matched to a gene: 11. CDR1 and CDR2, looked up from the germline V gene (reference sequence), are LNHDA and SQIVND. The CDR3 sequence holds 19 residues, the cysteine and phenylalanine included. Of the read, only the CDR3 DNA is kept; its 57 bases are in frame from base 1. Concerning this clone itself: Its recognized antigen is unknown. No much larger clonotype is one base removed from it; base qualities were not supplied.

Uncultured naive and memory CD4+ T cell DNA received deep-resolution immunoSEQ TCR-beta sequencing. Per the authors' processing: During preprocessing, nonproductive sequences were discarded, as were any CDR3s that did not begin with C, did not end with F or W, or were shorter than 7 amino acids. Cultured and uncultured naive and memory CD4+ repertoires were searched for CDR3s previously identified as spike- and CEF-reactive. After three terminal residues were trimmed from each end, CDR3 homology was quantified as pairwise Levenshtein distance using the stringdist R package. TCRdb stores this immuneACCESS table with in-frame sequences only. Part of the clones is absent; in the studies checked, under half of the shortfall reflects unresolved V genes, and no reason is known for the rest. The DNA gave D and trimming, while V, J and clone size come from that table. This sample has some 64,000 clones in its table, and about 95% of those were observed once. The ten largest clones take up around 0.14% of the sample.

CD4+ T cells from unexposed donors were collected before the COVID-19 pandemic (2011-2018). Naive and memory CD4+ T cells were separated from cryopreserved PBMCs through CD4 enrichment, which was followed by EasySep naive CD4+ T cell enrichment. The leukapheresis product used for the unexposed donors was purchased from a commercial source. Ficoll-Paque PLUS gradient centrifugation was used to isolate PBMCs from either whole blood or leukapheresis product. PBMCs were either cryopreserved at -140 degrees C or used fresh in the expansion assay. The QIAamp Micro DNA Kit was used to extract genomic DNA from the CD4+ T cells.

The sequencing sample was made of naive CD4+ T cells from PBMCs. The meaning of the sample's cell subset or site label: naive CD4+ T cells isolated by negative enrichment. The sequence joins TRBV19 to TRBJ2-5; 12 of the junction bases match TRBD2. The receptor's source is a human donor in good health. The sequenced DNA: TGTGCCAGTAGTATAGGAGCCCTAGCGGGAGGGCCAGATCAAGAGACCCAGTACTTC. Its translation reads: CASSIGALAGGPDQETQYF.